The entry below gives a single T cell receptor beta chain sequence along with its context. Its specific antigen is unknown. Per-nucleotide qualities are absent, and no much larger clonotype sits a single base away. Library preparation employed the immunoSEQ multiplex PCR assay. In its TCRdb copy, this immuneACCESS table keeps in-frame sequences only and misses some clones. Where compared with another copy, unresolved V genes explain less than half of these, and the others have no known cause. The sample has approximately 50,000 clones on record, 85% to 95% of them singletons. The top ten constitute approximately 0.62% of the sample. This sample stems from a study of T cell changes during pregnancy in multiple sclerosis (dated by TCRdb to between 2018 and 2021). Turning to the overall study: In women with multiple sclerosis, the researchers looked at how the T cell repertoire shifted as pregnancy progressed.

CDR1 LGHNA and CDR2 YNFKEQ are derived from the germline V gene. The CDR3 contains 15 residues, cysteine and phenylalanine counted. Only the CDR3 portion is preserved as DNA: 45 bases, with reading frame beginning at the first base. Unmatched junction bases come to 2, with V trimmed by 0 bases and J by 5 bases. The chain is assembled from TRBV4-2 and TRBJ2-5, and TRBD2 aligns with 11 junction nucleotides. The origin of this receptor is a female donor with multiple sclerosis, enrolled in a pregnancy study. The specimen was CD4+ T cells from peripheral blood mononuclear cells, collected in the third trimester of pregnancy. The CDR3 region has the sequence CASSQDGLAGETQYF. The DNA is TGTGCCAGCAGCCAAGACGGACTAGCGGGCGAGACCCAGTACTTC.